This paragraph covers one T cell receptor beta chain sequence. This sample stems from a study of blood T cell repertoires in COVID-19. Sequencing used immunoSEQ multiplex PCR; TCRdb keeps in-frame clones, though not all of them. Found here are around 300,000 clones, almost 90% of them singletons; the top ten hold around 0.98%. This receptor was identified in a woman aged 40 to 50 with COVID-19, enrolled during active disease. Input material: peripheral blood.

The CDR3 sequence: CASSLGETAQHF. CDR3 bases: TGTGCCAGCAGTTTGGGTGAGACAGCCCAGCATTTT. The chain has TRBV6-2 or TRBV6-3 and TRBJ1-5; D might be TRBD1 (5 bases). Germline CDR1 is MNHEY and CDR2 is SVGEGT. Trimming cost V 4 bases and J 11 bases, with 12 bases left between them. The CDR3 contains 12 residues.